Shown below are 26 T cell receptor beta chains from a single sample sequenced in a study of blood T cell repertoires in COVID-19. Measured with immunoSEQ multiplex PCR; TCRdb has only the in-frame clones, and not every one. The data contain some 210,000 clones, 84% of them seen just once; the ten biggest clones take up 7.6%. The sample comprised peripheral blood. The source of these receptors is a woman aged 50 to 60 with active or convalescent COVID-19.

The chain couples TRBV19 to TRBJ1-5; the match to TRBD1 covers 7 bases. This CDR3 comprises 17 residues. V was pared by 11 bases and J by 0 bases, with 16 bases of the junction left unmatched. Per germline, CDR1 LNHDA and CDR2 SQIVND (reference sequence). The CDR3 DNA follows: TGTGCCTCAAGTGGGGACAGTGGGGGGAATAGCAATCAGCCCCAGCATTTT. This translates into CASSGDSGGNSNQPQHF.

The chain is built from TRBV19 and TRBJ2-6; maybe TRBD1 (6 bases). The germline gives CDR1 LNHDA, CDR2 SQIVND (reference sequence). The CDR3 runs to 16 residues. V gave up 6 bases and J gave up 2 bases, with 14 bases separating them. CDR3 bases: TGTGCCAGTAGCCCCAGGGGAGTCCCTGGGGCCAACGTCCTGACTTTC. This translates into CASSPRGVPGANVLTF. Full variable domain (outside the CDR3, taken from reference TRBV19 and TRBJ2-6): DGGITQSPKYLFRKEGQNVTLSCEQNLNHDAMYWYRQDPGQGLRLIYYSQIVNDFQKGDIAEGYSVSREKKESFPLTVTSAQKNPTAFYLCASSPRGVPGANVLTFGAGSRLTVL.

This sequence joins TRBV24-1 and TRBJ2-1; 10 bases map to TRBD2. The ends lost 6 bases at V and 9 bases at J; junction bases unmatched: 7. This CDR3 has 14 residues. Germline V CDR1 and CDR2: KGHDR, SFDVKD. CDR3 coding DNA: TGTGCCACCAGTACCGGGACTAGCGTTAGTGAGCAGTTCTTC. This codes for CATSTGTSVSEQFF.

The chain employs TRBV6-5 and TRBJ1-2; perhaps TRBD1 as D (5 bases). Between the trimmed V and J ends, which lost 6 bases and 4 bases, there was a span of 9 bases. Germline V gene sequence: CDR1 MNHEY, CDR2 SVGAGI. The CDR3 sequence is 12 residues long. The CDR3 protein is CASRGGLYGYTF. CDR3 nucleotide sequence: TGTGCCAGCAGGGGGGGACTCTATGGCTACACCTTC.

The CDR3 coding sequence is TGTGCCAGCAGTTTAACTCACAGGGATGTCGGCACTGAAGCTTTCTTT. It yields the protein CASSLTHRDVGTEAFF. The chain has TRBV27 and TRBJ1-1; D might be TRBD1 (6 bases). Germline V gene lookup returns CDR1 MNHEY and CDR2 SMNVEV (reference sequence). V was shortened by 2 bases and J by 4 bases, with 17 bases between the two germline ends. The length of the CDR3 is 16 residues.

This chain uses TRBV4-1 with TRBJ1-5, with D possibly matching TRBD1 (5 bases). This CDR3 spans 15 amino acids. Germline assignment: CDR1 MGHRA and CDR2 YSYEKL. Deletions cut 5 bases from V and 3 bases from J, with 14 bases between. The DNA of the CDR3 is TGCGCCAGCAGCTATGGCGGGACTGACAATCAGCCCCAGCATTTT. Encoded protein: CASSYGGTDNQPQHF.

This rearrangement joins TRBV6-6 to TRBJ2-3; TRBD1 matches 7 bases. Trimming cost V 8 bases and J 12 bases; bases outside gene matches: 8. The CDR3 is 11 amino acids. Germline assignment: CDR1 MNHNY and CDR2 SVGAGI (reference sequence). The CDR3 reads CASLRQGKQYF. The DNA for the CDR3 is TGTGCCAGCCTCCGACAGGGTAAACAGTATTTT.

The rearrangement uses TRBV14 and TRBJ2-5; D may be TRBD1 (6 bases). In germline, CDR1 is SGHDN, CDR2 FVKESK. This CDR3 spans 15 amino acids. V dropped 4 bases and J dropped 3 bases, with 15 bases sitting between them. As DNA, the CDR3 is TGTGCCAGCAGCCGACTGGGACCAGGGGAAGAGACCCAGTACTTC. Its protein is CASSRLGPGEETQYF.

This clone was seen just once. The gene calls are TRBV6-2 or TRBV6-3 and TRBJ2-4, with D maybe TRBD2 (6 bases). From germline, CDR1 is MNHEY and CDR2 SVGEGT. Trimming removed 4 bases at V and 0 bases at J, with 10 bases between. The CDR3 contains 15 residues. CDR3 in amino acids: CASSFRGLAKNIQYF. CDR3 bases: TGTGCCAGCAGTTTCCGGGGGTTAGCCAAAAACATTCAGTACTTC.

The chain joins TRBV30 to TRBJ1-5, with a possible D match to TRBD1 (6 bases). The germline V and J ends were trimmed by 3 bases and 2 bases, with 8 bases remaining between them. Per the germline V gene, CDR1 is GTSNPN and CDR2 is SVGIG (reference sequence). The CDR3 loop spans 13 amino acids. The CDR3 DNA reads TGTGCCTGGAGCGCAGGGGGCAATCAGCCCCAGCATTTT. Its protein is CAWSAGGNQPQHF.

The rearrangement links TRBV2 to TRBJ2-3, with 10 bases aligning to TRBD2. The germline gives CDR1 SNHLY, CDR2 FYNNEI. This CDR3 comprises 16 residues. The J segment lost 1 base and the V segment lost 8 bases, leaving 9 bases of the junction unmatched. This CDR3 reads CASGPSGSVGTDTQYF. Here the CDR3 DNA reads TGTGCCAGCGGTCCTAGCGGGAGTGTCGGCACAGATACGCAGTATTTT.

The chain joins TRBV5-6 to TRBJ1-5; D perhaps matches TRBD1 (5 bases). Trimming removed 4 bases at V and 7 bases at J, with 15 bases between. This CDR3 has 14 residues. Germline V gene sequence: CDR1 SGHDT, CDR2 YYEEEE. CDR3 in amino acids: CASSPDRDGQPQHF. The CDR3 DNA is TGTGCCAGCAGCCCTGACAGAGATGGCCAGCCCCAGCATTTT.

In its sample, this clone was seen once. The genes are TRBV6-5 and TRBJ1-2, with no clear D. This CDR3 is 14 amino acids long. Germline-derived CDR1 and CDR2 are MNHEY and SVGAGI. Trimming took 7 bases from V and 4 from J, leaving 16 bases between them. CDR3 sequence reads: CASTKRGSGYGYTF. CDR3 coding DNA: TGTGCCAGCACTAAGCGGGGTAGCGGCTATGGCTACACCTTC.

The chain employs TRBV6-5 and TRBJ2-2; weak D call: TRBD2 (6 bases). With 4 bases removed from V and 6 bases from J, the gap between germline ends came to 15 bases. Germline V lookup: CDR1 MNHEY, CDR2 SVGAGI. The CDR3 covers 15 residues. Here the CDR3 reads CASSSERVLAGELFF. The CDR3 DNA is TGTGCCAGCAGTTCCGAGCGGGTTTTGGCCGGGGAGCTGTTTTTT.

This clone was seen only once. The chain's CDR3 is CASSLSSGNVGQGAYYGYTF. The CDR3 coding sequence is TGTGCCAGCAGCTTGTCAAGTGGGAATGTTGGACAGGGGGCGTACTATGGCTACACCTTC. The V and J genes are TRBV5-4 and TRBJ1-2; 11 positions agree with TRBD1. Trimming took 1 base from V and 3 from J; bases not matched to a gene: 17. CDR1 SGHNT and CDR2 YYREEE come from the germline V gene (reference sequence). This CDR3 is 20 amino acids long.

The chain's CDR3 is CASSHQRESYEQYF. CDR3 coding DNA: TGTGCCAGCAGCCACCAGCGGGAGAGCTACGAGCAGTACTTC. J is TRBJ2-7 and V is TRBV4-2; 8 positions match TRBD2. CDR3 length: 14 residues. With V trimmed by 3 bases and J by 3 bases, 4 bases remained unmatched. In germline, CDR1 is LGHNA, CDR2 YNFKEQ.

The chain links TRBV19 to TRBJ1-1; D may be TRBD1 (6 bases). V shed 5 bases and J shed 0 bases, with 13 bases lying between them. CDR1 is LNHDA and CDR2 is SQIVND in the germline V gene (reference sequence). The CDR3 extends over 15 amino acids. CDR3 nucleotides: TGTGCCAGTAGTGTACAGGGTATTATGAACACTGAAGCTTTCTTT. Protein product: CASSVQGIMNTEAFF.

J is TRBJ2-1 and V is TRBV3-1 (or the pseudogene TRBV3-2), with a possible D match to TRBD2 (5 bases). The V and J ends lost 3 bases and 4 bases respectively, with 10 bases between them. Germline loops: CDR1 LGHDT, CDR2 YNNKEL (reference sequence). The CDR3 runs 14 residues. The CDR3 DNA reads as TGTGCCAGCAGCCAGGGAGCGGTTTACAATGAGCAGTTCTTC. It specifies CASSQGAVYNEQFF.

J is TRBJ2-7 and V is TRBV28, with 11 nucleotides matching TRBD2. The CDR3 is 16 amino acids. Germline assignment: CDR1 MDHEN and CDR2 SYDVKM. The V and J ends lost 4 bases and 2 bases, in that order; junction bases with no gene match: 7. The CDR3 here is CASSSTGLAVPYEQYF. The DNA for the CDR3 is TGTGCCAGCAGTTCTACGGGACTAGCGGTTCCCTACGAGCAGTACTTC.

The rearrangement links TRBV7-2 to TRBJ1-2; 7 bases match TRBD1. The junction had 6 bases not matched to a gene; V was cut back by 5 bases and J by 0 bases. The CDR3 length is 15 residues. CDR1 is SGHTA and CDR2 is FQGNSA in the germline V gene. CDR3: CASSPRQGSNYGYTF. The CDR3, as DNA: TGTGCCAGCAGCCCAAGACAGGGCTCTAACTATGGCTACACCTTC.

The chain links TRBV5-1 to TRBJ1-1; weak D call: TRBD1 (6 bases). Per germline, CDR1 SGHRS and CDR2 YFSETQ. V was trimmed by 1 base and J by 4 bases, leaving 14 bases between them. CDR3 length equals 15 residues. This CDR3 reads CASSLYGGQGTEAFF. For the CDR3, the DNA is TGCGCCAGCAGCTTGTACGGGGGGCAGGGCACTGAAGCTTTCTTT. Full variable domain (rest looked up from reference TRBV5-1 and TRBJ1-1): KAGVTQTPRYLIKTRGQQVTLSCSPISGHRSVSWYQQTPGQGLQFLFEYFSETQRNKGNFPGRFSGRQFSNSRSEMNVSTLELGDSALYLCASSLYGGQGTEAFFGQGTRLTVV.

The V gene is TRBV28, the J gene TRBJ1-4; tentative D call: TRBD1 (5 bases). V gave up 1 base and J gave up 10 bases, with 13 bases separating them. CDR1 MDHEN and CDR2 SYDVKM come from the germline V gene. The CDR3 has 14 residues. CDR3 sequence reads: CASSLSGSGGKLFF. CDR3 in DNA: TGTGCCAGCAGTTTATCAGGGTCGGGGGGAAAACTGTTTTTT. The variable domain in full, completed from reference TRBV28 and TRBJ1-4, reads DVKVTQSSRYLVKRTGEKVFLECVQDMDHENMFWYRQDPGLGLRLIYFSYDVKMKEKGDIPEGYSVSREKKERFSLILESASTNQTSMYLCASSLSGSGGKLFFGSGTQLSVL.

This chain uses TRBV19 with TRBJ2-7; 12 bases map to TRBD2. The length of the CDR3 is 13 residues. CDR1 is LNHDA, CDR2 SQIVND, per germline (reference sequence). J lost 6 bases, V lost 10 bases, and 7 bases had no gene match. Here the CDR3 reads CATRLAGAREQYF. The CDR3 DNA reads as TGTGCCACCAGACTAGCGGGAGCCCGCGAGCAGTACTTC. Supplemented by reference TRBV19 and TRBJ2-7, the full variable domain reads DGGITQSPKYLFRKEGQNVTLSCEQNLNHDAMYWYRQDPGQGLRLIYYSQIVNDFQKGDIAEGYSVSREKKESFPLTVTSAQKNPTAFYLCATRLAGAREQYFGPGTRLTVT.

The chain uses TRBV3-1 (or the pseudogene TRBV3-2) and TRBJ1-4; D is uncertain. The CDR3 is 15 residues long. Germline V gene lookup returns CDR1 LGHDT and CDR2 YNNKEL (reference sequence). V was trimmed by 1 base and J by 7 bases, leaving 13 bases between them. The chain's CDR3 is CASSQGNGPTEKLFF. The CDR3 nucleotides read TGTGCCAGCAGCCAAGGGAATGGGCCCACTGAAAAACTGTTTTTT.

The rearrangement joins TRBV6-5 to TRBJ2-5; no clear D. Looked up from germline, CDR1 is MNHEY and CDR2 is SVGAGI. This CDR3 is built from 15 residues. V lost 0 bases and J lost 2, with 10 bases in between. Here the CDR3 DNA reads TGTGCCAGCAGTTACTCAGCTGGGCGTCAAGAGACCCAGTACTTC. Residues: CASSYSAGRQETQYF.

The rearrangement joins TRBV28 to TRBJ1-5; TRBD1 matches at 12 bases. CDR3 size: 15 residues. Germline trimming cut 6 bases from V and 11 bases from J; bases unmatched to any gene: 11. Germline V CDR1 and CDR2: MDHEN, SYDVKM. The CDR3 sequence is CASRPRGTGGATQHF. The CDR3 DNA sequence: TGTGCCAGCAGACCCAGGGGGACAGGGGGCGCGACCCAGCATTTT.